This record looks at one T cell receptor beta chain sequence and its context. TCRdb's copy holds only in-frame clones and misses some; the assay was immunoSEQ multiplex PCR. The repertoire includes 25,000 to 35,000 clones, roughly 89% of them detected once, and approximately 8% sits in the top ten. This entry is derived from a study of T cell changes during pregnancy in multiple sclerosis. CDR3 length equals 14 residues. Looked up from germline, CDR1 is SGHVS and CDR2 is FQNEAQ. The V end was cut by 4 bases, the J end by 6 bases, with 15 bases between. Sequencing used CD8+ T cells from peripheral blood mononuclear cells, obtained before pregnancy. The V gene is TRBV7-8, the J gene TRBJ1-1; no firm D call. The origin of this receptor is a female donor with multiple sclerosis, enrolled in a pregnancy study. The CDR3 loop reads CASSSPSGRAEAFF. The CDR3 region has the DNA TGTGCCAGCAGCTCCCCCTCCGGGAGAGCTGAAGCTTTCTTT. The entire variable domain, with the rest obtained from reference TRBV7-8 and TRBJ1-1, is as follows: GAGVSQSPRYKVAKRGQDVALRCDPISGHVSLFWYQQALGQGPEFLTYFQNEAQLDKSGLPSDRFFAERPEGSVSTLKIQRTQQEDSAVYLCASSSPSGRAEAFFGQGTRLTVV.